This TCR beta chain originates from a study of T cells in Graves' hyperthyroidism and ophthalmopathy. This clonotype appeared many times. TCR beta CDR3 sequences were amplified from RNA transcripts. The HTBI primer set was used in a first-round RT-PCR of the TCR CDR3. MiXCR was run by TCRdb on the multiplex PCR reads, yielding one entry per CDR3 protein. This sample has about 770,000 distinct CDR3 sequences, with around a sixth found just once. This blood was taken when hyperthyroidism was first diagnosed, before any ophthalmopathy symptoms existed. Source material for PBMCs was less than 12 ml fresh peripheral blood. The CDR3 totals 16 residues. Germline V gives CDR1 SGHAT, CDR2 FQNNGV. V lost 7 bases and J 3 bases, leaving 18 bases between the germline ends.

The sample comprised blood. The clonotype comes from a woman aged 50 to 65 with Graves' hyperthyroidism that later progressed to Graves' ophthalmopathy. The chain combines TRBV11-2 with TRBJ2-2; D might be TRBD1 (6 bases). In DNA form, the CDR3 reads TGTGCCAGCATCCAGGGGCCGGGACATTACACCGGGGAGCTGTTTTTT. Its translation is CASIQGPGHYTGELFF.